There are many counts of the clone carrying this T cell receptor beta chain. Antigen specificity is unknown. Patients were excluded for uncontrolled infection, other autoimmune disease, pregnancy or lactation. This sample is part of a study of T cells in Graves' hyperthyroidism and ophthalmopathy. Trimming shortened V by 8 bases and J by 0 bases, and 7 bases separated the two germline ends. This CDR3 has 13 residues. CDR1 is MNHNY and CDR2 is SVGAGI in the germline V gene (reference sequence). Study outcomes and limitations: The model forecast ophthalmopathy, anticipating it by a median around 6.5 months before onset.

Researchers took RNA transcripts and amplified the TCR beta CDR3 regions from them. The HTBI primer set drove a first-round RT-PCR of the TCR CDR3. MiXCR was run by TCRdb on the multiplex PCR reads, yielding one entry per CDR3 protein. The sample carries a few hundred thousand distinct CDR3 sequences, roughly 50% recorded once. This clonotype originated in an adult woman with Graves' disease, either hyperthyroidism or ophthalmopathy (not recorded which). The sample taken for sequencing was peripheral blood or thyroid tissue (not recorded which). The chain combines TRBV6-6 with TRBJ2-2, with D possibly being TRBD2 (6 bases). The CDR3 coding sequence is TGTGCCAGCGGACTACCGAACACCGGGGAGCTGTTTTTT. This sequence encodes CASGLPNTGELFF.